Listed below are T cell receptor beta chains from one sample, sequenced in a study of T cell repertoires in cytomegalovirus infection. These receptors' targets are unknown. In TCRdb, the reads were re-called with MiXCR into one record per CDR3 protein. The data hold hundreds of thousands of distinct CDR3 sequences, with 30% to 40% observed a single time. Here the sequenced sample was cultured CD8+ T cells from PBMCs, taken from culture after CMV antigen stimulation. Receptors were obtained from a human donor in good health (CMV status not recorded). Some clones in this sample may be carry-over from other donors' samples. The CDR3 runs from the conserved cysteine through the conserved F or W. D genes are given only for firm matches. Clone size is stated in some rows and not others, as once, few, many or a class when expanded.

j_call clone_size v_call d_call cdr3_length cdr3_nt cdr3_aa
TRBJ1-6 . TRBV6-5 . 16 TGTGCCAGCAGTTACTCGGCGGCCCCCTATAATTCACCCCTCCACTTT CASSYSAAPYNSPLHF
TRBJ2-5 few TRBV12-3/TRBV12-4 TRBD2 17 TGTGCCAGCACATATTGGCCCGTGGGGGGGGACCAAGAGACCCAGTACTTC CASTYWPVGGDQETQYF
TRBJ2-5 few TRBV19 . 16 TGTGCCAGTAGTACCTCACGGACATACCCTAAAGAGACCCAGTACTTC CASSTSRTYPKETQYF
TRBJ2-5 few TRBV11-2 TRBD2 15 TGTGCCAGCAACGGGGTGGGGCGGGGGGAAGAGACCCAGTACTTC CASNGVGRGEETQYF
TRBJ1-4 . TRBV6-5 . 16 TGTGCCAGCAGTCCGGCCCTTCCAGGTTTTAATGAAAAACTGTTTTTT CASSPALPGFNEKLFF
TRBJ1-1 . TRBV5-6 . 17 TGTGCCAGCGGGTATCAGGACAGTACCTTGATGAACACTGAAGCTTTCTTT CASGYQDSTLMNTEAFF
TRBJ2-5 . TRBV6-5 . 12 TGTGCCAGCAGTTCCCCCCCTGGAGCCCAGTACTTC CASSSPPGAQYF
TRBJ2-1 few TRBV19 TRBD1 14 TGTGCCAGCAGTAACAGGGGATCCTACAATGAGCAGTTCTTC CASSNRGSYNEQFF
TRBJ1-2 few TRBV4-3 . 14 TGCGCCAGCAGCCAAGATGGGGGGGAGGTCGGCTACACCTTC CASSQDGGEVGYTF
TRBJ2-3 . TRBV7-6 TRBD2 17 TGTGCCAGCAGCTTAGTACAAGCGGGGGTCAACACAGATACGCAGTATTTT CASSLVQAGVNTDTQYF
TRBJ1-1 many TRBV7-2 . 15 TGTGCCAGCAGCCCCGGTCGCCACAGGGATTGGGAAGCTTTCTTT CASSPGRHRDWEAFF